Reported below is one TCR beta chain. This entry comes from a study of blood T cell repertoires in COVID-19. Study-wide background: Researchers got acute and convalescent COVID-19 samples from the United States, Italy and Spain. Sources were T cells, B-cell-depleted T cells, or PBMCs; the material itself was cDNA or gDNA.

Per the study methods: Amplification with reference gene primers provided the estimates of nucleated cell counts. Clones were read by immunoSEQ multiplex PCR, and TCRdb kept only the in-frame ones, dropping some. That table gives V, J and clone size, and the DNA gave D and trimming. Of about 400,000 clones listed, around nine tenths are singletons. CDR1 SGHRS and CDR2 YFSETQ come from the germline V gene. V was clipped by 4 bases and J by 4 bases; unmatched bases: 9. The CDR3 runs 15 residues. Sequences were obtained from peripheral blood. The receptor was isolated from a human donor in a cohort sampled during active COVID-19. This chain uses TRBV5-1 with TRBJ1-2, with 8 bases aligning to TRBD1. CDR3 DNA sequence: TGCGCCAGCAGCCCCGGACAGGGAGAGTTCTATGGCTACACCTTC. Protein sequence: CASSPGQGEFYGYTF.